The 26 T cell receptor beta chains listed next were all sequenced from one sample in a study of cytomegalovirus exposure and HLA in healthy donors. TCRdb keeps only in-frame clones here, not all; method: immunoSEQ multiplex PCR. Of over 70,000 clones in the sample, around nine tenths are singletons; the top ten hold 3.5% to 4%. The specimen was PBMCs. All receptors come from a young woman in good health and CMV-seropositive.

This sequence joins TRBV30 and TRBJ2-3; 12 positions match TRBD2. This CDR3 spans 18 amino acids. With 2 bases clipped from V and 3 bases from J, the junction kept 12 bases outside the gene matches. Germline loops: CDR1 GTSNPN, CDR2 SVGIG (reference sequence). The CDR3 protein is CAWSRGWSLAGGTDTQYF. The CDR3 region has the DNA TGTGCCTGGAGTAGAGGGTGGAGTCTAGCGGGGGGGACAGATACGCAGTATTTT.

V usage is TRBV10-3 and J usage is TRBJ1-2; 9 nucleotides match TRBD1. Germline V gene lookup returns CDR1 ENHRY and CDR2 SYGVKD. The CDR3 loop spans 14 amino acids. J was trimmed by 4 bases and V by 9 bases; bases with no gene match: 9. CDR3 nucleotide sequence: TGTGCCATAACGACCGACAGGGGGGTCTATGGCTACACCTTC. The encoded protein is CAITTDRGVYGYTF.

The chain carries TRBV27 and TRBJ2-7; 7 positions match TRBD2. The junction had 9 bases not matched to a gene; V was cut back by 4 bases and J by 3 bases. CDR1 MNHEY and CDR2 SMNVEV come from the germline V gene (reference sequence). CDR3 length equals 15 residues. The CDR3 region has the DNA TGTGCCAGCAGTTATTATATCGGGGGGAACTACGAGCAGTACTTC. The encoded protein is CASSYYIGGNYEQYF.

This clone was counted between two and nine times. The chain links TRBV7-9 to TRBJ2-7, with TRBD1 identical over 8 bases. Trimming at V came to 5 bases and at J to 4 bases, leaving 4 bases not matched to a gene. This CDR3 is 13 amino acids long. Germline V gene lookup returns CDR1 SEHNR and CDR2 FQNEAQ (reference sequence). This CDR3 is CASSDRQGYEQYF. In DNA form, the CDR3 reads TGTGCCAGCAGCGACCGACAGGGGTACGAGCAGTACTTC.

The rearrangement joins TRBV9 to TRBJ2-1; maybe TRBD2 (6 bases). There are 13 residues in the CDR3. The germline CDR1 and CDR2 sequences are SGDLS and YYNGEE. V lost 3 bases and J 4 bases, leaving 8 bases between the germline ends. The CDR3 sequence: CASSGSGYNEQFF. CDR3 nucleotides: TGTGCCAGCAGCGGTAGCGGTTACAATGAGCAGTTCTTC.

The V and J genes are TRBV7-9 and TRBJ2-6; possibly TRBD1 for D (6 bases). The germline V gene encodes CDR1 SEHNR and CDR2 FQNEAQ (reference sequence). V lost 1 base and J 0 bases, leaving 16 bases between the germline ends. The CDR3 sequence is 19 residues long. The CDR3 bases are TGTGCCAGCAGCTTAGACGTCTTGCCAGGGGACTCTGGGGCCAACGTCCTGACTTTC. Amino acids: CASSLDVLPGDSGANVLTF.

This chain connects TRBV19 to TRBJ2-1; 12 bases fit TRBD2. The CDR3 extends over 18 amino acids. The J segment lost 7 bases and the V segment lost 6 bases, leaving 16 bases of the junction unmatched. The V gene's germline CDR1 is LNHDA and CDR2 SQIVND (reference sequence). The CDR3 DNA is TGTGCCAGTAGCCCCCCCCTCGGACTAGCGGGGCAACGGAATGAGCAGTTCTTC. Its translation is CASSPPLGLAGQRNEQFF.

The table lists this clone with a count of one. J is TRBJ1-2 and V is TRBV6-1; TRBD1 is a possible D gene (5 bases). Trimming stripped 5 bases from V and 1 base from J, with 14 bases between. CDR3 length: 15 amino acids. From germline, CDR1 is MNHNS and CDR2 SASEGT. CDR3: CASSIQEFSNYGYTF. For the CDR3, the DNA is TGTGCCAGCAGTATACAGGAGTTCAGTAACTATGGCTACACCTTC.

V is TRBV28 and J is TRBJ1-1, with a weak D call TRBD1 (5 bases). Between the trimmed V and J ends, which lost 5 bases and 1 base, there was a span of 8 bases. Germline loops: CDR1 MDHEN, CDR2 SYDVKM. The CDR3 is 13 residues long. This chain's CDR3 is CASSPGQNTEAFF. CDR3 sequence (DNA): TGTGCCAGCAGTCCCGGACAGAACACTGAAGCTTTCTTT.

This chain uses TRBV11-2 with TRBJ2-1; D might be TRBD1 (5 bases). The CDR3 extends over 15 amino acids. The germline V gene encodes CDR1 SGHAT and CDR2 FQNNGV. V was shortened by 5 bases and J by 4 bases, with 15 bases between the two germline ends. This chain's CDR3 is CASSETGDPYNEQFF. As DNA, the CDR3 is TGTGCCAGCAGCGAAACAGGAGACCCTTACAATGAGCAGTTCTTC.

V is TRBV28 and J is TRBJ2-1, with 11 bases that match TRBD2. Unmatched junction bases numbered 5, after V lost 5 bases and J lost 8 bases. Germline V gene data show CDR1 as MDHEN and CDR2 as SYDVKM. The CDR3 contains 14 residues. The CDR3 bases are TGTGCCAGCAGTCCCGGGACTAGCGGTCATGAGCAGTTCTTC. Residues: CASSPGTSGHEQFF.

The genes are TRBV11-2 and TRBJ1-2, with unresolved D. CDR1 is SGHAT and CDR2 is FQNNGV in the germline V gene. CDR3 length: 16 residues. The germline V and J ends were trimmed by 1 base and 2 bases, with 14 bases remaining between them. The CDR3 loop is CASSLVSRRSNYGYTF. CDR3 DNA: TGTGCCAGCAGCTTAGTGTCCCGGAGATCCAACTATGGCTACACCTTC. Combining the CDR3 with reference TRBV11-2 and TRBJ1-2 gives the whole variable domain EAGVAQSPRYKIIEKRQSVAFWCNPISGHATLYWYQQILGQGPKLLIQFQNNGVVDDSQLPKDRFSAERLKGVDSTLKIQPAKLEDSAVYLCASSLVSRRSNYGYTFGSGTRLTVV.

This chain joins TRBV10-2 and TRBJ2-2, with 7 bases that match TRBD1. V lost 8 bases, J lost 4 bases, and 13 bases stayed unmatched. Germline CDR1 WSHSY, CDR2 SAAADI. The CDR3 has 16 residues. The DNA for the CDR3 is TGCGCCAGCCGGGCGGACCAGGGGGTGACCACCGGGGAGCTGTTTTTT. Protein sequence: CASRADQGVTTGELFF.

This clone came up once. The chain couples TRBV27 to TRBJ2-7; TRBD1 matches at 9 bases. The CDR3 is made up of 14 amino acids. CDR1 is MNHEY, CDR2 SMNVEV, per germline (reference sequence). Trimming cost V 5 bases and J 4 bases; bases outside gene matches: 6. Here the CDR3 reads CASSPGQGRYEQYF. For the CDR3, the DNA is TGTGCCAGCAGTCCAGGACAGGGGAGGTACGAGCAGTACTTC.

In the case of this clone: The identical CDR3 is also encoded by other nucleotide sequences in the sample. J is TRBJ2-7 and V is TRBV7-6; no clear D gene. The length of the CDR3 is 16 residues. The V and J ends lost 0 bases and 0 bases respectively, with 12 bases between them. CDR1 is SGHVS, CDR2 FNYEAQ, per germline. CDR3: CASSLAPVQSSYEQYF. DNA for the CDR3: TGTGCCAGCAGCTTAGCGCCGGTACAGAGCTCCTACGAGCAGTACTTC. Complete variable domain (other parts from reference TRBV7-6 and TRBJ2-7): GAGVSQSPRYKVTKRGQDVALRCDPISGHVSLYWYRQALGQGPEFLTYFNYEAQQDKSGLPNDRFSAERPEGSISTLTIQRTEQRDSAMYRCASSLAPVQSSYEQYFGPGTRLTVT.

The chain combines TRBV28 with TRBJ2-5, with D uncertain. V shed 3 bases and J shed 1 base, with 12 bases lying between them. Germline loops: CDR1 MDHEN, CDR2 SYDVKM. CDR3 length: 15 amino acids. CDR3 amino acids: CASSFYQNIQETQYF. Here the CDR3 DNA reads TGTGCCAGCAGTTTTTACCAGAACATCCAAGAGACCCAGTACTTC.

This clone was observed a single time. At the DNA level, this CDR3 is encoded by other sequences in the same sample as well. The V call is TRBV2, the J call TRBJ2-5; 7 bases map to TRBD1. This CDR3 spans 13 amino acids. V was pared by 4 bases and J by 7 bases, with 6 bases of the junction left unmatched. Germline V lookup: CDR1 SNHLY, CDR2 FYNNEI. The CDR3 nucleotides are TGTGCCAGCAGTGTCGACAGGGCCCGGACCCAGTACTTC. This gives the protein CASSVDRARTQYF.

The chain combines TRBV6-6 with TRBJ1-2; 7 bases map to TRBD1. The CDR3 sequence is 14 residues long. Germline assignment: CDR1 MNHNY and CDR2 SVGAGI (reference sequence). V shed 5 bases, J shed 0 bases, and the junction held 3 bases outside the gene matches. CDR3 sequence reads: CASSGTGANYGYTF. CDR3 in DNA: TGTGCCAGCAGTGGAACAGGGGCTAACTATGGCTACACCTTC.

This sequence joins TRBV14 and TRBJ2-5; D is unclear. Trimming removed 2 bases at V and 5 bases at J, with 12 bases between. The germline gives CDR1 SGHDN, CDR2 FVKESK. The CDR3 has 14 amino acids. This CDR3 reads CASSQLILTETQYF. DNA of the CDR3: TGTGCCAGCAGCCAACTAATACTAACGGAGACCCAGTACTTC.

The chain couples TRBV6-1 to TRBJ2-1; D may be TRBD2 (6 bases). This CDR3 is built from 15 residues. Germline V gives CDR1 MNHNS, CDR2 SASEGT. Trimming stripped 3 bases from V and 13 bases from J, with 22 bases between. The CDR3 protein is CASSDMGKSGPTQFF. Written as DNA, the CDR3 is TGTGCCAGCAGTGATATGGGGAAAAGCGGGCCCACCCAGTTCTTC.

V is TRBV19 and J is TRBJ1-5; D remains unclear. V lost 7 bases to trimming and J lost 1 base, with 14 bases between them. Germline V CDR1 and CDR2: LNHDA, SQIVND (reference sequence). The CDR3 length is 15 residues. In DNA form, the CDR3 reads TGTGCCAGTACTCGTGCTGGAGGGAGCAATCAGCCCCAGCATTTT. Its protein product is CASTRAGGSNQPQHF.

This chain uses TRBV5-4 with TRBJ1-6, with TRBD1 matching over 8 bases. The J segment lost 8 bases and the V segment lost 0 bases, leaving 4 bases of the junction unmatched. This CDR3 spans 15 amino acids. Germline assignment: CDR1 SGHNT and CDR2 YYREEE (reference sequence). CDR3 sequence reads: CASSLDTGGHSPLHF. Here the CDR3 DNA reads TGTGCCAGCAGCTTGGATACAGGGGGTCATTCACCCCTCCACTTT.

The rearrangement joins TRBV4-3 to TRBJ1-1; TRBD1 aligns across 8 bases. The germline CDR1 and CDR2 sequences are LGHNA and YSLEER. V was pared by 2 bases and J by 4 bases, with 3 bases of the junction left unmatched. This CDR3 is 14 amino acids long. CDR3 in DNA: TGCGCCAGCAGCCAACTTACAGGGGGCACTGAAGCTTTCTTT. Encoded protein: CASSQLTGGTEAFF.

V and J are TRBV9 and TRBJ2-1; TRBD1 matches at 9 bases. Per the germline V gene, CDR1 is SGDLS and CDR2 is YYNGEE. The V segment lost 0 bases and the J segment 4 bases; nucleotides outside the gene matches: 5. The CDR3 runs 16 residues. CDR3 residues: CASSVGGTGLYNEQFF. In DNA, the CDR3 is TGTGCCAGCAGCGTAGGCGGGACAGGGTTATACAATGAGCAGTTCTTC. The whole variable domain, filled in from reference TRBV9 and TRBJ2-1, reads DSGVTQTPKHLITATGQRVTLRCSPRSGDLSVYWYQQSLDQGLQFLIQYYNGEERAKGNILERFSAQQFPDLHSELNLSSLELGDSALYFCASSVGGTGLYNEQFFGPGTRLTVL.

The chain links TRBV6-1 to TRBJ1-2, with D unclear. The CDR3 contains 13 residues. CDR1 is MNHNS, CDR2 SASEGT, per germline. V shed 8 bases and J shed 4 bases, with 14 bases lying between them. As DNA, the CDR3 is TGTGCCAGCCGGACGTCCGGGGTCTATGGCTACACCTTC. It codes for CASRTSGVYGYTF.

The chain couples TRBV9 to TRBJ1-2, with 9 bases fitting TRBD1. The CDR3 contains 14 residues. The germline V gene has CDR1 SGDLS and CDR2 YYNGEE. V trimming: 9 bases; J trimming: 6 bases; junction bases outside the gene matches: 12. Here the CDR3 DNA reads TGTGCCATTGAAGTAAGGGACAGGGATGATGGCTACACCTTC. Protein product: CAIEVRDRDDGYTF.